Shown below are 6 T cell receptor beta chains from a single sample sequenced in a study of cytomegalovirus exposure and HLA in healthy donors. The PCR was carried out with 60 Vbeta primers and 13 Jbeta primers. Sequencing used immunoSEQ multiplex PCR; TCRdb keeps in-frame clones, though not all of them. The sample includes about 140,000 clones, 70% to 80% seen only once; the top ten take 3.1%. Sequenced: PBMCs. The receptors were sampled from a female donor in good health and CMV-seronegative.

Turning to this clone: The junction departs from the called germline gene at one end, perhaps through a read error. Other DNA sequences of this sample code for an identical CDR3. CDR3: CASSLRAQGSYNSPLHF. CDR3 DNA sequence: TGTGCCAGCAGCTTACGGGCACAGGGAAGCTATAATTCGCCCCTCCACTTT. The gene calls are TRBV7-6 and TRBJ1-6; D may be TRBD1 (6 bases). The CDR3 contains 17 residues. Germline V lookup: CDR1 SGHVS, CDR2 FNYEAQ.

The J gene is TRBJ1-2, the V gene TRBV29-1, with unresolved D. From germline, CDR1 is SQVTM and CDR2 ANQGSEA. The CDR3 consists of 12 residues. Trimming stripped 3 bases from V and 4 bases from J, with 9 bases between. CDR3 DNA: TGCAGCGTTGAGGCAGTTCGCTATGGCTACACCTTC. Protein product: CSVEAVRYGYTF.

V usage is TRBV7-8 and J usage is TRBJ1-1, with 9 nucleotides matching TRBD1. V shed 1 base, J shed 6 bases, and the junction held 9 bases outside the gene matches. The CDR3 loop spans 16 amino acids. Germline CDR1 and CDR2: SGHVS and FQNEAQ. The CDR3 protein is CASSLVRDRVRAEAFF. CDR3 in DNA: TGTGCCAGCAGCTTAGTGAGGGACAGGGTCCGGGCTGAAGCTTTCTTT.

The CDR3 nucleotides read TGTGCCAGCAGCCGTAGGCGGGACTTGGGGGAAAAACTGTTTTTT. Translation gives CASSRRRDLGEKLFF. The chain has TRBV9 and TRBJ1-4; possibly TRBD1 for D (5 bases). The CDR3 consists of 15 residues. Looked up from germline, CDR1 is SGDLS and CDR2 is YYNGEE. V lost 4 bases, J lost 8 bases, and 18 bases lay in between.

The genes are TRBV10-1 and TRBJ2-7; TRBD1 is a possible D gene (5 bases). In germline, CDR1 is WNHNN, CDR2 SYGVQD (reference sequence). V was shortened by 7 bases and J by 6 bases, with 19 bases between the two germline ends. There are 14 residues in the CDR3. The CDR3 loop is CASKESRTLGEQYF. Here the CDR3 DNA reads TGCGCCAGCAAAGAGTCTCGGACACTCGGCGAGCAGTACTTC.

The chain combines TRBV19 with TRBJ2-5; tentatively, D is TRBD2 (5 bases). Trimming shortened V by 4 bases and J by 0 bases, and 15 bases separated the two germline ends. The germline CDR1 and CDR2 sequences are LNHDA and SQIVND (reference sequence). The CDR3 loop spans 16 amino acids. CDR3: CASSTLSGVNQETQYF. For the CDR3, the DNA is TGTGCCAGTAGTACCCTCTCCGGGGTAAACCAAGAGACCCAGTACTTC.